This T cell receptor (beta chain) originates from a study of memory CD4+ T cells and cytomegalovirus serostatus. Single viable CD3+CD4+CD8-CD45RO+ cells were sorted as the memory CD4+ T cells. The method was immunoSEQ multiplex PCR; TCRdb's version includes in-frame clones alone and lacks a portion of them. The table lists around 45,000 clones, around four fifths of them singletons. The CDR3 extends over 18 amino acids. Germline V gene data show CDR1 as MNHEY and CDR2 as SMNVEV (reference sequence). The V end was cut by 8 bases, the J end by 6 bases, with 29 bases between. The material sequenced was memory CD4+ T cells from blood. The V gene is TRBV27, the J gene TRBJ1-5, with D perhaps matching TRBD1 (5 bases). The source is an adult in good health and CMV-seronegative. Here the CDR3 DNA reads TGTGCCAGCGCACCTCGGGCAACCAGGGAGGGGTTTCCTCAGCCCCAGCATTTT. Translated: CASAPRATREGFPQPQHF.